Given below is one TCR beta chain in context. This sample was taken from a study of T cell changes during pregnancy in multiple sclerosis. The germline gives CDR1 SGHRS, CDR2 YFSETQ. Between the trimmed V and J ends, which lost 4 bases and 4 bases, there was a span of 17 bases. The CDR3 is 15 amino acids. Profiling relied on immunoSEQ multiplex PCR, and the TCRdb table lists in-frame clones only, not all of them. The sample lists 75,000 to 95,000 clones, roughly 94% occurring once. This rearrangement joins TRBV5-1 to TRBJ1-1; possibly TRBD1 for D (5 bases). The sample in question was CD4+ T cells from peripheral blood mononuclear cells, obtained after pregnancy. The sequence came from a female donor with multiple sclerosis, enrolled in a pregnancy study. The CDR3 nucleotides read TGCGCCAGCAGCCGGGAGGGGTTGGGGGGCACTGAAGCTTTCTTT. Amino acids: CASSREGLGGTEAFF.